The 29 T cell receptor beta chains reported below all come from one sample, sequenced in a study of blood T cell repertoires in COVID-19. Assay: immunoSEQ multiplex PCR; the TCRdb copy retains only in-frame clones and omits some. The table includes approximately 200,000 clones, roughly 87% detected once. Sequencing was performed on peripheral blood. Receptors were obtained from a middle-aged man with active or convalescent COVID-19.

The chain has TRBV2 and TRBJ2-4, with TRBD1 identical over 8 bases. Germline loops: CDR1 SNHLY, CDR2 FYNNEI. The J segment lost 3 bases and the V segment lost 0 bases, leaving 7 bases of the junction unmatched. This CDR3 is built from 17 residues. CDR3 sequence reads: CASSEARQGYGKNIQYF. In nucleotides, the CDR3 is TGTGCCAGCAGTGAAGCCCGACAGGGGTATGGCAAAAACATTCAGTACTTC.

This clone has just one count. The chain has TRBV11-2 and TRBJ1-6, with a weak D call TRBD1 (5 bases). CDR1 and CDR2 (germline): SGHAT, FQNNGV. The CDR3 is made up of 15 amino acids. The V end was cut by 7 bases, the J end by 1 base, with 11 bases between. CDR3 DNA: TGTGCCAGCACCACGACAGCTTCCTATAATTCACCCCTCCACTTT. Protein: CASTTTASYNSPLHF.

The rearrangement joins TRBV5-1 to TRBJ1-1; 9 bases line up with TRBD1. The CDR3 sequence is 16 residues long. Per the germline V gene, CDR1 is SGHRS and CDR2 is YFSETQ. After removal of 5 bases from V and 1 base from J, the junction contained 9 bases not matched to a gene. The CDR3 DNA sequence: TGCGCCAGCAGACCCCCTTTGGGACAGGGGAACACTGAAGCTTTCTTT. Translated: CASRPPLGQGNTEAFF.

V is TRBV15 and J is TRBJ2-1, with D tentatively TRBD2 (6 bases). The CDR3 loop spans 17 amino acids. Per germline, CDR1 LNHNV and CDR2 YYDKDF (reference sequence). With 3 bases removed from V and 5 bases from J, the gap between germline ends came to 20 bases. CDR3 sequence reads: CATSSGGAGALDNEQFF. DNA for the CDR3: TGTGCCACCAGCAGTGGCGGGGCTGGGGCTTTGGACAATGAGCAGTTCTTC. Based on the CDR3 plus reference TRBV15 and TRBJ2-1, the full variable domain is DAMVIQNPRYQVTQFGKPVTLSCSQTLNHNVMYWYQQKSSQAPKLLFHYYDKDFNNEADTPDNFQSRRPNTSFCFLDIRSPGLGDTAMYLCATSSGGAGALDNEQFFGPGTRLTVL.

This chain connects TRBV6-5 to TRBJ1-2, with a tentative D call TRBD1 (6 bases). This CDR3 spans 14 amino acids. Germline CDR1 MNHEY, CDR2 SVGAGI. V was shortened by 6 bases and J by 8 bases, with 19 bases between the two germline ends. In nucleotides, the CDR3 is TGTGCCAGCAGACTCATGTCGGGGGGCGTAGGCTACACCTTC. Amino acids: CASRLMSGGVGYTF.

The chain carries TRBV2 and TRBJ2-7; the match to TRBD2 covers 11 bases. The junction had 11 bases not matched to a gene; V was cut back by 8 bases and J by 5 bases. Germline V gene sequence: CDR1 SNHLY, CDR2 FYNNEI. The CDR3 extends over 15 amino acids. CDR3 coding DNA: TGTGCCAGCCGCCGAGAGACTAGCGGGGATCACGAGCAGTACTTC. Its translation: CASRRETSGDHEQYF.

This chain links TRBV28 with TRBJ1-2; D remains ambiguous. Trimming pared 2 bases from V and 2 bases from J, leaving 9 bases between. The CDR3 totals 14 residues. Germline loops: CDR1 MDHEN, CDR2 SYDVKM. CDR3 nucleotide sequence: TGTGCCAGCAGTTTACCCCAGGCGAACTATGGCTACACCTTC. Its protein is CASSLPQANYGYTF.

The chain recombines TRBV3-1 (or the pseudogene TRBV3-2) with TRBJ1-2; 7 bases agree with TRBD1. The CDR3 consists of 15 residues. Losses at the gene ends were 3 bases for V and 4 bases for J; bases not matched to a gene: 8. Germline assignment: CDR1 LGHDT and CDR2 YNNKEL (reference sequence). CDR3 sequence: CASSQARTGGYGYTF. The DNA of the CDR3 is TGTGCCAGCAGCCAGGCCAGGACAGGAGGCTATGGCTACACCTTC.

This sequence joins TRBV4-1 and TRBJ1-1; 7 bases fit TRBD1. CDR1 and CDR2 (germline): MGHRA, YSYEKL. V dropped 4 bases and J dropped 1; count of bases not matched to a gene: 6. The length of the CDR3 is 15 residues. The CDR3 DNA reads as TGCGCCAGCAGCCGAACGACAGGGTCGAACACTGAAGCTTTCTTT. Its protein product is CASSRTTGSNTEAFF.

The chain has TRBV28 and TRBJ1-6; tentative D call: TRBD1 (5 bases). Between the trimmed V and J ends, which lost 5 bases and 7 bases, there was a span of 12 bases. CDR3 size: 14 residues. Looked up from germline, CDR1 is MDHEN and CDR2 is SYDVKM. As DNA, the CDR3 is TGTGCCAGCAGTAACGGACAACAAAATTCACCCCTCCACTTT. This codes for CASSNGQQNSPLHF. Complete variable domain (other parts from reference TRBV28 and TRBJ1-6): DVKVTQSSRYLVKRTGEKVFLECVQDMDHENMFWYRQDPGLGLRLIYFSYDVKMKEKGDIPEGYSVSREKKERFSLILESASTNQTSMYLCASSNGQQNSPLHFGNGTRLTVT.

In its sample, this clone was seen a few times. This rearrangement joins TRBV4-1 to TRBJ1-2; 7 nucleotides agree with TRBD1. This CDR3 comprises 16 residues. The germline gives CDR1 MGHRA, CDR2 YSYEKL. V dropped 6 bases and J dropped 4; count of bases not matched to a gene: 14. This chain's CDR3 is CASSPGDRPLSYGYTF. CDR3 in DNA: TGCGCCAGCAGTCCGGGGGACAGACCTTTGTCCTATGGCTACACCTTC.

The chain recombines TRBV28 with TRBJ1-2; D remains ambiguous. The CDR3 covers 14 residues. From germline, CDR1 is MDHEN and CDR2 SYDVKM. The V end was cut by 5 bases, the J end by 5 bases, with 15 bases between. CDR3 sequence (DNA): TGTGCCAGCAGTCCCGACTACGAGGCGTATGGCTACACCTTC. It encodes CASSPDYEAYGYTF.

The chain uses TRBV30 and TRBJ2-1, with 10 bases lining up with TRBD2. The germline gives CDR1 GTSNPN, CDR2 SVGIG (reference sequence). The CDR3 contains 13 residues. With 5 bases clipped from V and 6 bases from J, the junction kept 4 bases outside the gene matches. The CDR3 DNA reads TGTGCCTGGGAGCGGGAGGGACTCAATGAGCAGTTCTTC. This translates into CAWEREGLNEQFF.

The chain couples TRBV7-9 to TRBJ2-5; a weak D match, TRBD1 (6 bases). The V gene's germline CDR1 is SEHNR and CDR2 FQNEAQ (reference sequence). This CDR3 region has 14 residues. Trimming pared 5 bases from V and 1 base from J, leaving 11 bases between. The CDR3 loop is CASSPPDSQETQYF. CDR3 nucleotides: TGTGCCAGCAGCCCCCCGGACAGCCAAGAGACCCAGTACTTC.

The CDR3 sequence is CASSSYDRADQPQHF. CDR3 coding DNA: TGTGCCAGCAGTTCTTATGACAGGGCTGATCAGCCCCAGCATTTT. The rearrangement joins TRBV27 to TRBJ1-5, with TRBD1 identical over 7 bases. Germline CDR1 MNHEY, CDR2 SMNVEV (reference sequence). J lost 5 bases, V lost 4 bases, and 8 bases had no gene match. The CDR3 has 15 residues.

This chain connects TRBV28 to TRBJ1-6; possibly TRBD1 for D (6 bases). Trimming removed 7 bases from V and 2 bases from J, with 9 bases in between. The CDR3 totals 14 residues. Germline V gene data show CDR1 as MDHEN and CDR2 as SYDVKM. In DNA form, the CDR3 reads TGTGCCAGCAAACAGGGCACCTATAATTCACCCCTCCACTTT. It yields the protein CASKQGTYNSPLHF.

The genes are TRBV5-1 and TRBJ1-4; D unresolved. The V end was cut by 4 bases, the J end by 0 bases, with 10 bases between. The germline V gene encodes CDR1 SGHRS and CDR2 YFSETQ. CDR3 size: 15 residues. Written as DNA, the CDR3 is TGCGCCAGCAGCCCGAGGTCAGCAACTAATGAAAAACTGTTTTTT. It specifies CASSPRSATNEKLFF.

This clone was counted a single time. This rearrangement joins TRBV15 to TRBJ1-5; D is ambiguous. Germline CDR1 reads LNHNV; CDR2 reads YYDKDF (reference sequence). V lost 2 bases to trimming and J lost 5 bases, with 10 bases between them. The CDR3 spans 14 residues. For the CDR3, the DNA is TGTGCCACCAGCAGACTGTCCCTCGATCAGCCCCAGCATTTT. Translated: CATSRLSLDQPQHF. Supplemented by reference TRBV15 and TRBJ1-5, the full variable domain reads DAMVIQNPRYQVTQFGKPVTLSCSQTLNHNVMYWYQQKSSQAPKLLFHYYDKDFNNEADTPDNFQSRRPNTSFCFLDIRSPGLGDTAMYLCATSRLSLDQPQHFGDGTRLSIL.

The chain joins TRBV7-3 to TRBJ1-1; no clear D. The CDR3 has 15 residues. CDR1 and CDR2 (germline): SGHTA, FQGTGA. V was clipped by 5 bases and J by 2 bases, with 15 bases between them. The CDR3 region has the DNA TGTGCCAGCAGCCCACGAGGGATGGGAAACACTGAAGCTTTCTTT. The encoded protein is CASSPRGMGNTEAFF.

The chain carries TRBV30 and TRBJ1-3, with D perhaps TRBD1 (6 bases). The V end was cut by 8 bases, the J end by 2 bases, with 13 bases between. The germline CDR1 and CDR2 sequences are GTSNPN and SVGIG (reference sequence). The CDR3 is 13 amino acids. The CDR3 here is CAMNREPGNTIYF. As DNA, the CDR3 is TGTGCCATGAACAGGGAACCTGGAAACACCATATATTTT.

The chain is built from TRBV15 and TRBJ1-5; D is perhaps TRBD1 (6 bases). The V end was cut by 1 base, the J end by 2 bases, with 9 bases between. This CDR3 is built from 15 residues. CDR1 LNHNV and CDR2 YYDKDF come from the germline V gene (reference sequence). CDR3 DNA sequence: TGTGCCACCAGCAGAGCAGGGGAAGGCAATCAGCCCCAGCATTTT. It is translated as CATSRAGEGNQPQHF.

The chain employs TRBV5-1 and TRBJ2-3, with D possibly being TRBD2 (5 bases). Per the germline V gene, CDR1 is SGHRS and CDR2 is YFSETQ. Trimming took 1 base from V and 3 from J, leaving 6 bases between them. The CDR3 sequence is 13 residues long. CDR3 bases: TGCGCCAGCAGCTTGCGGGGAACAGATACGCAGTATTTT. It codes for CASSLRGTDTQYF.

For the CDR3, the DNA is TGTGCCAGCAGTTACTCTGGACAGCACTCTGGAAACACCATATATTTT. Its translation: CASSYSGQHSGNTIYF. The rearrangement links TRBV6-5 to TRBJ1-3; possibly TRBD1 for D (6 bases). V lost 0 bases and J 0 bases, leaving 9 bases between the germline ends. CDR1 and CDR2 from the germline V gene are MNHEY and SVGAGI. The CDR3 is made up of 16 amino acids.

The rearrangement joins TRBV7-9 to TRBJ1-4; D perhaps matches TRBD1 (6 bases). The germline V gene encodes CDR1 SEHNR and CDR2 FQNEAQ (reference sequence). The CDR3 extends over 15 amino acids. V was trimmed by 3 bases and J by 4 bases, leaving 12 bases between them. The CDR3 nucleotides are TGTGCCAGCAGCTTCACGGCAGGGGTTAATGAAAAACTGTTTTTT. This encodes CASSFTAGVNEKLFF.

The genes are TRBV6-5 and TRBJ1-5, with TRBD1 identical over 9 bases. The germline V gene has CDR1 MNHEY and CDR2 SVGAGI. The V segment lost 6 bases and the J segment 4 bases; nucleotides outside the gene matches: 1. The CDR3 has 13 amino acids. The CDR3 coding sequence is TGTGCCAGCAGGGGACAGGGAAATCAGCCCCAGCATTTT. It specifies CASRGQGNQPQHF.

V usage is TRBV5-5 and J usage is TRBJ2-2, with D possibly matching TRBD1 (6 bases). V shed 4 bases and J shed 5 bases, with 15 bases lying between them. CDR1 and CDR2 from the germline V gene are SGHKS and YYEKEE (reference sequence). The CDR3 extends over 15 amino acids. The CDR3 is CASSIAPQGTGELFF. The DNA for the CDR3 is TGTGCCAGCAGCATCGCTCCACAGGGTACCGGGGAGCTGTTTTTT.

The genes are TRBV12-3 or TRBV12-4 and TRBJ1-5; possible D gene TRBD1, 5 bases. The length of the CDR3 is 13 residues. Deletions cut 6 bases from V and 5 bases from J, with 11 bases between. The CDR3 sequence: CASSLDIYQPQHF. CDR3 nucleotides: TGTGCCAGCAGCTTGGACATCTATCAGCCCCAGCATTTT.

The chain couples TRBV9 to TRBJ2-1; D ambiguous. Germline CDR1 reads SGDLS; CDR2 reads YYNGEE. The CDR3 consists of 14 residues. The V end lost 3 bases, the J end lost 4 bases, and 11 bases lay between the germline ends. The CDR3 loop reads CASSATGGYNEQFF. In DNA, the CDR3 is TGTGCCAGCAGCGCGACCGGCGGATACAATGAGCAGTTCTTC.

The V and J genes are TRBV29-1 and TRBJ2-1; 8 bases line up with TRBD1. In germline, CDR1 is SQVTM, CDR2 ANQGSEA. The CDR3 loop spans 15 amino acids. J was trimmed by 4 bases and V by 7 bases; bases with no gene match: 12. In DNA, the CDR3 is TGCAGCGCCCTTCTGGACAGGGTGGAATACAATGAGCAGTTCTTC. This translates into CSALLDRVEYNEQFF.